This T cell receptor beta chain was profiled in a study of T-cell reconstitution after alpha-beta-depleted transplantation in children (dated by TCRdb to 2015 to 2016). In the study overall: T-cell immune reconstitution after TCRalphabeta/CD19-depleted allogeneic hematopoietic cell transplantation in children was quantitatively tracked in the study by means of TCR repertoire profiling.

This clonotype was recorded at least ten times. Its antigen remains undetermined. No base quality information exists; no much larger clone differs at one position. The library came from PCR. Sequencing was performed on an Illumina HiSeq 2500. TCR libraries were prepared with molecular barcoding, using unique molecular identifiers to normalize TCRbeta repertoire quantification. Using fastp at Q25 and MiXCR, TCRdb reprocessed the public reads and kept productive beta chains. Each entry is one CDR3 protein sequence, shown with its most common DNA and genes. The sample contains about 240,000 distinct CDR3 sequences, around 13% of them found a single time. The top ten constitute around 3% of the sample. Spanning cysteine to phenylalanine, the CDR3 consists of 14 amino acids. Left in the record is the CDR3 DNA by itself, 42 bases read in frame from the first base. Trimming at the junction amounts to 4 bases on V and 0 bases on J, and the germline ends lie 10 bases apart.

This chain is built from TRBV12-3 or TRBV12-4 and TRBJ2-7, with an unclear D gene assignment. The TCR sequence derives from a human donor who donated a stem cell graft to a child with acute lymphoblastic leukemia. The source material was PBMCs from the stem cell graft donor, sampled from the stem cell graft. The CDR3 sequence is CASSYTGFSYEQYF. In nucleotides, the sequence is TGTGCCAGCAGTTACACCGGGTTCTCCTACGAGCAGTACTTC.